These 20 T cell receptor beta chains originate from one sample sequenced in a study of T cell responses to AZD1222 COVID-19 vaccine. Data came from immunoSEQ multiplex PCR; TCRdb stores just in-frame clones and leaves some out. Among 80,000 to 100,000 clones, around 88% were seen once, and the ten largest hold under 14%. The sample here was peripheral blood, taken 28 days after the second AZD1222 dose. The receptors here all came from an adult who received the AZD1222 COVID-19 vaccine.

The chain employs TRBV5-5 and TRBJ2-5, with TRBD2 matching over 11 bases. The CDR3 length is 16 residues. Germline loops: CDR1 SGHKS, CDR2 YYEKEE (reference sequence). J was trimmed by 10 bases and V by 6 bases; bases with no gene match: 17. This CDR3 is CASTSGSSGGPLGQYF. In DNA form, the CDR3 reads TGTGCCAGCACATCAGGGTCTAGCGGGGGGCCTCTCGGCCAGTACTTC.

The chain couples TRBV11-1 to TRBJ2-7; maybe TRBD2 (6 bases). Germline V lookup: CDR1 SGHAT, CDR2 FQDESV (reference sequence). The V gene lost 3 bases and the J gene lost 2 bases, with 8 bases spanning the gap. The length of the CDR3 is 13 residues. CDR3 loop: CASSFGGTYEQYF. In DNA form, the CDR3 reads TGTGCCAGCAGCTTCGGGGGTACCTACGAGCAGTACTTC. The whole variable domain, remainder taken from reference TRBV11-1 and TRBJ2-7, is EAEVAQSPRYKITEKSQAVAFWCDPISGHATLYWYRQILGQGPELLVQFQDESVVDDSQLPKDRFSAERLKGVDSTLKIQPAELGDSAMYLCASSFGGTYEQYFGPGTRLTVT.

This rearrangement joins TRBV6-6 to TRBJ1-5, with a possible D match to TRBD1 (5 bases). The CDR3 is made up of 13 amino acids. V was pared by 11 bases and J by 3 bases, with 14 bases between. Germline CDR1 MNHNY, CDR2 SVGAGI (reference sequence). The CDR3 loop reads CASAGGPNQPQHF. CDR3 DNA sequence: TGTGCCTCCGCGGGGGGACCCAATCAGCCCCAGCATTTT.

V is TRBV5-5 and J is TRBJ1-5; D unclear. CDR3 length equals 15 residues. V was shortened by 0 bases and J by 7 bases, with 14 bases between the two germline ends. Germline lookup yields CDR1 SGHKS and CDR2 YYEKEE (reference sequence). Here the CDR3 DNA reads TGTGCCAGCAGCTTGGCCTTGGTGGCGCGGCAGCCCCAGCATTTT. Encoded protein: CASSLALVARQPQHF. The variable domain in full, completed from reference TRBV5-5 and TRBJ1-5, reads DAGVTQSPTHLIKTRGQQVTLRCSPISGHKSVSWYQQVLGQGPQFIFQYYEKEERGRGNFPDRFSARQFPNYSSELNVNALLLGDSALYLCASSLALVARQPQHFGDGTRLSIL.

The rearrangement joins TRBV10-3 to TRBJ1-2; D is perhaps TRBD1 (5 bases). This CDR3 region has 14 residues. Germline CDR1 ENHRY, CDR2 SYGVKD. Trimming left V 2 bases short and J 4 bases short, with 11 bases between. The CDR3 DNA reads TGTGCCATCAGTGAGAGACAGACACTCTATGGCTACACCTTC. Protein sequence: CAISERQTLYGYTF.

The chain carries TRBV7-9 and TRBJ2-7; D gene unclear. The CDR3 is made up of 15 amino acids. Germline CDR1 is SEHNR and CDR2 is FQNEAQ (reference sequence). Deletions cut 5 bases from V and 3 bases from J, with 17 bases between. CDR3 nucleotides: TGTGCCAGCAGCCAAGCCCTATACGGAATCTACGAGCAGTACTTC. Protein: CASSQALYGIYEQYF.

The chain's CDR3 is CSARDRDRGHGYTF. For the CDR3, the DNA is TGCAGTGCTCGTGACCGGGACAGGGGGCATGGCTACACCTTC. This sequence joins TRBV20-1 and TRBJ1-2, with TRBD1 matching 12 bases. V shed 5 bases, J shed 6 bases, and the junction held 7 bases outside the gene matches. Germline CDR1 reads DFQATT; CDR2 reads SNEGSKA (reference sequence). This CDR3 comprises 14 residues.

The CDR3 sequence is CASTPGQQETQYF. CDR3 nucleotide sequence: TGTGCCAGTACCCCCGGACAGCAAGAGACCCAGTACTTC. The V and J genes are TRBV19 and TRBJ2-5; D is possibly TRBD1 (6 bases). The CDR3 runs 13 residues. Germline CDR1 LNHDA, CDR2 SQIVND (reference sequence). The V end lost 7 bases, the J end lost 2 bases, and 11 bases lay between the germline ends.

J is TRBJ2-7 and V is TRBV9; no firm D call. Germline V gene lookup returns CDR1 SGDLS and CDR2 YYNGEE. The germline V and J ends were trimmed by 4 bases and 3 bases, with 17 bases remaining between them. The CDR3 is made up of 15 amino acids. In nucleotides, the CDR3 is TGTGCCAGCAGCCCCCGTTTGGGGAATAGCTACGAGCAGTACTTC. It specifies CASSPRLGNSYEQYF. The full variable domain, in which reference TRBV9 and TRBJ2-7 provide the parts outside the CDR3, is DSGVTQTPKHLITATGQRVTLRCSPRSGDLSVYWYQQSLDQGLQFLIQYYNGEERAKGNILERFSAQQFPDLHSELNLSSLELGDSALYFCASSPRLGNSYEQYFGPGTRLTVT.

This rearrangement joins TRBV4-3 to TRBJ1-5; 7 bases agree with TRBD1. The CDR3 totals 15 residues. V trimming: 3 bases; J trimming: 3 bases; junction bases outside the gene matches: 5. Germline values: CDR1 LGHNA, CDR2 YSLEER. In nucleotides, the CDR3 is TGCGCCAGCAGCCAGACCACAGGGGTCAATCAGCCCCAGCATTTT. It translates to CASSQTTGVNQPQHF.

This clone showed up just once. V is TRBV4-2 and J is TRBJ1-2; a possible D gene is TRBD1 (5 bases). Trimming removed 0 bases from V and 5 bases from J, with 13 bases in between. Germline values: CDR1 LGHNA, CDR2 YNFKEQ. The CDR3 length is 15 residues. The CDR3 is CASSQDGTGFYGYTF. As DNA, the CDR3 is TGTGCCAGCAGCCAAGATGGAACAGGCTTTTATGGCTACACCTTC.

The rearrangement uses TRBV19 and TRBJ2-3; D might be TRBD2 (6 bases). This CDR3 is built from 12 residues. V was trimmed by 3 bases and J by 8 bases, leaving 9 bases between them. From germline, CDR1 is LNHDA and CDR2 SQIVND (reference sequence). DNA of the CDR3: TGTGCCAGTAGTATGGAGGGTGGTACGCAGTATTTT. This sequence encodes CASSMEGGTQYF.

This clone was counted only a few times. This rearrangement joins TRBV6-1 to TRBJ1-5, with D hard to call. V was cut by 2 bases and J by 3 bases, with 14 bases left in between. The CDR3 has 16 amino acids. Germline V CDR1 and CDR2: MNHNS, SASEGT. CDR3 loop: CASSERGHGLNQPQHF. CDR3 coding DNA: TGTGCCAGCAGTGAACGGGGTCACGGTCTCAATCAGCCCCAGCATTTT.

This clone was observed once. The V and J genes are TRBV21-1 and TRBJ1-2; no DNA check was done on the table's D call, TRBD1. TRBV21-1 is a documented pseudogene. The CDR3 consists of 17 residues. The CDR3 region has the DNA TGTGCCAGCACCCCAAAGGGCAGGGGGCAGGTGAGGTATGGCTACACCTTC. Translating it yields CASTPKGRGQVRYGYTF.

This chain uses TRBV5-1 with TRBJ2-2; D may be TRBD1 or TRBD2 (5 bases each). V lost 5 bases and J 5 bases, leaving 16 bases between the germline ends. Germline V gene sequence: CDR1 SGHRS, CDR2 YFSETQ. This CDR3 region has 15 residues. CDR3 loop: CASRGSQGRTGELFF. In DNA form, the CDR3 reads TGCGCCAGCAGGGGGAGCCAGGGAAGGACCGGGGAGCTGTTTTTT.

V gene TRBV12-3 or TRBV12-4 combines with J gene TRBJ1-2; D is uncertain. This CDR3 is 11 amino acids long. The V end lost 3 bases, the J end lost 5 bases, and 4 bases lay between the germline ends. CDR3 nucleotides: TGTGCCAGCAGTTTCAGTTATGGCTACACCTTC. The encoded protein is CASSFSYGYTF.

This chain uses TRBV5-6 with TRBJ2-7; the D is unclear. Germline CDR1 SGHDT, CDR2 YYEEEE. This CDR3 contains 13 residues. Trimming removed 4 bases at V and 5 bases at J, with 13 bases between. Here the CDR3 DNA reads TGTGCCAGCAGCATTGGGCCATTGGACGAGCAGTACTTC. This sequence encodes CASSIGPLDEQYF. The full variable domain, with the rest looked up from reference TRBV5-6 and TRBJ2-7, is DAGVTQSPTHLIKTRGQQVTLRCSPKSGHDTVSWYQQALGQGPQFIFQYYEEEERQRGNFPDRFSGHQFPNYSSELNVNALLLGDSALYLCASSIGPLDEQYFGPGTRLTVT.

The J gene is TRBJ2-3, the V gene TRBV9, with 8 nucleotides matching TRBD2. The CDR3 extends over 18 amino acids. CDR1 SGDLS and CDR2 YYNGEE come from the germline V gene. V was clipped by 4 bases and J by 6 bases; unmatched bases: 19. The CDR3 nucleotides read TGTGCCAGCAGCCCTCACCGATTGACTAGCGAGCATGGGGATACGCAGTATTTT. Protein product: CASSPHRLTSEHGDTQYF.

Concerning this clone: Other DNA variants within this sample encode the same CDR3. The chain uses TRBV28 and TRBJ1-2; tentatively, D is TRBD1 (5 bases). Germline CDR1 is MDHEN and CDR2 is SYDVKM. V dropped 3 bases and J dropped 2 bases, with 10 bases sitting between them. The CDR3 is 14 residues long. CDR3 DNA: TGTGCCAGCAGTTTTGGAACAGGCAACTATGGCTACACCTTC. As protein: CASSFGTGNYGYTF.

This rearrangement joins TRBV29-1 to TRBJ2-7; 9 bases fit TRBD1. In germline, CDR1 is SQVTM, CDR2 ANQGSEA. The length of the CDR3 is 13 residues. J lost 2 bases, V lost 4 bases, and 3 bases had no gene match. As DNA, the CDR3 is TGCAGCGTTGTAGGGACAGGGACCTACGAGCAGTACTTC. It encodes CSVVGTGTYEQYF.